The rows below give T cell receptor beta chains drawn from one sample of a study of blood T cell repertoires in COVID-19. Clones were read by immunoSEQ multiplex PCR, and TCRdb kept only the in-frame ones, dropping some. The sample contains about 250,000 clones, around nine tenths of which appear only once. What was sequenced was PBMCs or T cells enriched from blood (not recorded which). The receptors originated from a woman aged 18-29 years who had recovered from COVID-19. Both conserved end residues are part of each CDR3. Each record gives: D gene, V gene, J gene, clone size, CDR3 DNA, CDR3 protein. D genes are given only for firm matches. Rows may omit the clone size; those that give it use once, few, many or a size class.

>TRBD1|TRBV3-1/TRBV3-2|TRBJ2-6|NA
TGTGCCAGCAGCCAGATACCGGGACAGGGGACCGGGGCCAACGTCCTGACTTTC
CASSQIPGQGTGANVLTF
>TRBD1|TRBV7-3|TRBJ1-2|NA
TGTGCCAGCAGCTTAAATACAGGGGATGGCTACACCTTC
CASSLNTGDGYTF
>NA|TRBV7-2|TRBJ1-2|few
TGTGCCAGCAGCTTGAGAGATGGAGGTGGCTACACCTTC
CASSLRDGGGYTF
>TRBD1|TRBV6-5|TRBJ1-2|NA
TGTGCCAGCAGAGGGACAGTCTATGGCTACACCTTC
CASRGTVYGYTF
>NA|TRBV2|TRBJ1-2|few
TGTGCCAGCAGTGGACAGAACTATGGCTACACCTTC
CASSGQNYGYTF
>TRBD1|TRBV19|TRBJ1-3|NA
TGTGCCAGTAGTCAGGGGACAGCTGGAAACACCATATATTTT
CASSQGTAGNTIYF
>NA|TRBV5-1|TRBJ2-2|NA
TGCGCCAGCAGCTTGGATCCAGCGGGCAACACCGGGGAGCTGTTTTTT
CASSLDPAGNTGELFF
>NA|TRBV9|TRBJ2-1|NA
TGTGCCAGCAGCGTAGGGGGGGGCGGGCACAATGAGCAGTTCTTC
CASSVGGGGHNEQFF
>NA|TRBV5-8|TRBJ2-2|NA
TGTGCCAGCAGCTTGGCGGACGCAGGGGCCGGGGAGCTGTTTTTT
CASSLADAGAGELFF
>TRBD1|TRBV6-2/TRBV6-3|TRBJ1-6|NA
TGTGCCAGCAGTTACGGTCCCGGGACAGGGGGAAATTCACCCCTCCACTTT
CASSYGPGTGGNSPLHF
>NA|TRBV2|TRBJ2-1|NA
TGTGCCAGCCCCCTAGCGACCTCCTACAATGAGCAGTTCTTC
CASPLATSYNEQFF
>NA|TRBV7-2|TRBJ1-5|NA
TGTGCCAGCAGCCTCTCTTCGGGTAGCAATCAGCCCCAGCATTTT
CASSLSSGSNQPQHF
>NA|TRBV4-1|TRBJ1-4|NA
TGCGCCAGCAGCCCCGGACTTAATGAAAAACTGTTTTTT
CASSPGLNEKLFF
>NA|TRBV27|TRBJ1-1|NA
TGTGCCAGCAGTTTGGACCTCACAGGGAGCGCTGAAGCTTTCTTT
CASSLDLTGSAEAFF
>NA|TRBV3-1/TRBV3-2|TRBJ2-7|NA
TGTGCCAGCAGCCAGGGGGCGCCGAACGAGCAGTACTTC
CASSQGAPNEQYF
>TRBD1|TRBV12-5|TRBJ1-3|NA
TGTGCTAGTGGTTTGGCTTACAGGGGTGCTGGAAACACCATATATTTT
CASGLAYRGAGNTIYF
>NA|TRBV7-6|TRBJ2-5|NA
TGTGCCAGCAGCCCCGGGAAGTACCAAGAGACCCAGTACTTC
CASSPGKYQETQYF
>NA|TRBV28|TRBJ1-2|NA
TGTGCCAGCATCTTGGGGGGGCTCTATTCCACCTCTAACTATGGCTACACCTTC
CASILGGLYSTSNYGYTF
>TRBD2|TRBV12-3/TRBV12-4|TRBJ2-7|NA
TGTGCCAGCAGGACTAGCGGACTCGACGAGCAGTACTTC
CASRTSGLDEQYF
>NA|TRBV29-1|TRBJ2-3|NA
TGCAGCGTTGAAGATCCGACAGGGAGGGATACGCAGTATTTT
CSVEDPTGRDTQYF
>TRBD1|TRBV28|TRBJ1-2|NA
TGTGCCAGCCTGGACAGGGCCTATGGCTACACCTTC
CASLDRAYGYTF
>NA|TRBV15|TRBJ1-6|NA
TGTGCCACCAGCAGAGACGCCGCGACGGGGAATTCACCCCTCCACTTT
CATSRDAATGNSPLHF
>NA|TRBV24-1|TRBJ2-1|once
TGTGCCACCAGTGATTTGGGACCCACTAGCTCCTACAATGAGCAGTTCTTC
CATSDLGPTSSYNEQFF
>NA|TRBV18|TRBJ1-2|NA
TGTGCCAGCTCACCAATGAGGGAACGACTCGAAGGCTACACCTTC
CASSPMRERLEGYTF
>NA|TRBV6-5|TRBJ1-3|NA
TGTGCCAGCAGTTACTCGCCAGGAAGGATTGGAAACACCATATATTTT
CASSYSPGRIGNTIYF
>NA|TRBV11-1|TRBJ2-7|NA
TGTGCCAGCAGCTTAGGGAGCGGCAGCTCCTACGAGCAGTACTTC
CASSLGSGSSYEQYF
>NA|TRBV19|TRBJ1-2|NA
TGTGCCAGTAGCGACCCTGACAGAAACTATGGCTACACCTTC
CASSDPDRNYGYTF
>TRBD1|TRBV27|TRBJ2-2|NA
TGTGCCAGCATGGGACAGGAGAACACCGGGGAGCTGTTTTTT
CASMGQENTGELFF
>NA|TRBV5-1|TRBJ1-3|NA
TGCGCCAGCATGGGTCAGGGACTCTCTGGAAACACCATATATTTT
CASMGQGLSGNTIYF
>NA|TRBV7-9|TRBJ2-1|NA
TGTGCCAGCTCTACAGGGTACAATGAGCAGTTCTTC
CASSTGYNEQFF
>TRBD1|TRBV19|TRBJ1-2|NA
TGTGCCAGTAGTAGCGACAGGGGGCAGCACTATGGCTACACCTTC
CASSSDRGQHYGYTF
>TRBD1|TRBV11-3|TRBJ2-7|NA
TGTGCCAGCAGCCAAGGCCAGGGGGCCTACGAGCAGTACTTC
CASSQGQGAYEQYF
>NA|TRBV5-1|TRBJ1-1|NA
TGCGCCAGCAGCCAAGGAGCTTTAGGGGACACTGAAGCTTTCTTT
CASSQGALGDTEAFF
>TRBD1|TRBV4-1|TRBJ1-2|NA
TGCGCCAGCAGCCAAGATGGACAGGGGCGCCTCTATGGCTACACCTTC
CASSQDGQGRLYGYTF
>TRBD1|TRBV6-5|TRBJ1-6|NA
TGTGCCAGCTCAGTTACAGGGGGTATCAATTCACCCCTCCACTTT
CASSVTGGINSPLHF
>NA|TRBV7-8|TRBJ1-2|NA
NA
CASSSLLRAGTYGYTF
>NA|TRBV6-5|TRBJ1-1|NA
TGTGCCAGCAGTTACGGGAGGAGTACTGAAGCTTTCTTT
CASSYGRSTEAFF
>NA|TRBV19|TRBJ1-5|once
TGTGCCAGTAGTATCGGGGGGAATCAGCCCCAGCATTTT
CASSIGGNQPQHF
>TRBD1|TRBV5-1|TRBJ1-1|NA
TGCGCCAGCAGCTCGCTAGGACAGGGTGGTGGGACTGAAGCTTTCTTT
CASSSLGQGGGTEAFF
>TRBD1|TRBV29-1|TRBJ1-1|NA
TGCAGCGTCATCTTATACAGGGGGCGGAAGGACACTGAAGCTTTCTTT
CSVILYRGRKDTEAFF
>TRBD2|TRBV5-1|TRBJ2-7|NA
TGCGCCAGCAAATTAGGTAGCGGGACCTACGAGCAGTACTTC
CASKLGSGTYEQYF
>TRBD1|TRBV9|TRBJ2-7|NA
TGTGCCAGCAGCGTAGCGGGACAGCCCTACGAGCAGTACTTC
CASSVAGQPYEQYF
>TRBD1|TRBV7-9|TRBJ2-5|NA
TGTGCCAGCAGCTTATGGACAGGATCGAAAGAGACCCAGTACTTC
CASSLWTGSKETQYF
>TRBD1|TRBV4-1|TRBJ1-6|NA
TGCGCCAGCAGCCAAGATTCCCACAGGGGGGGTTCACCCCTCCACTTT
CASSQDSHRGGSPLHF
>TRBD2|TRBV2|TRBJ2-5|once
TGTGCCAGCAGTCTCACAGCGGGGGTAGGGGAGACCCAGTACTTC
CASSLTAGVGETQYF
>NA|TRBV6-5|TRBJ1-2|NA
TGTGCCAGCAGTTACTCGAGGCGGGGGGTGTACTATGGCTACACCTTC
CASSYSRRGVYYGYTF
>TRBD1|TRBV19|TRBJ1-5|NA
TGTGCCAGTAGTATAGGGGACAGGGGGCGGTTCAGCAATCAGCCCCAGCATTTT
CASSIGDRGRFSNQPQHF
>TRBD1|TRBV9|TRBJ1-2|NA
TGTGCCAGCAGTCAGTCGGACAGGGGAGACGGCTACACCTTC
CASSQSDRGDGYTF
>NA|TRBV6-4|TRBJ2-5|NA
TGTGCCAGCGAAACTATACATGGCCCTCAGTCCCCCGGGACCCAGTACTTC
CASETIHGPQSPGTQYF
>NA|TRBV5-1|TRBJ1-6|NA
TGCGCCAGCAGCTTGGGCCAGGGGAATTCACCCCTCCACTTT
CASSLGQGNSPLHF
>NA|TRBV7-2|TRBJ2-1|NA
TGTGCCAGCAGCTTAGCGCGGTGGGGCGATGAGCAGTTCTTC
CASSLARWGDEQFF
>NA|TRBV10-3|TRBJ1-1|NA
TGTGCCATCAGAACCGCTTTAGGGAAGGAGGCTGAAGCTTTCTTT
CAIRTALGKEAEAFF
>TRBD2|TRBV18|TRBJ2-1|few
TGTGCCAGCTCACCTCAAGGACTAGCGGGGGACAATGAGCAGTTCTTC
CASSPQGLAGDNEQFF
>NA|TRBV10-3|TRBJ1-3|NA
TGTGCCATCAGGGAGGTTAGAGGAAACACCATATATTTT
CAIREVRGNTIYF
>TRBD2|TRBV27|TRBJ2-1|NA
TGTGCCAGCAGTCCATATACCCCGGCTAGCGGGAGGGTACACAATGAGCAGTTCTTC
CASSPYTPASGRVHNEQFF
>NA|TRBV11-3|TRBJ2-3|NA
TGTGCCAGCAGCCGTACAGGGCTAACAGATACGCAGTATTTT
CASSRTGLTDTQYF
>NA|TRBV7-9|TRBJ1-2|once
TGTGCCAGCAGCCCGATCCCGGGGACTCAGGAAGAAAAACGCTATGGCTACACCTTC
CASSPIPGTQEEKRYGYTF